These 13 T cell receptor beta chains were sequenced from one sample in a study of graft-versus-host responses after intestinal transplantation. Data came from immunoSEQ multiplex PCR; TCRdb stores just in-frame clones and leaves some out. The table records approximately 20,000 clones, 85% to 95% of them present only once. Material: PBMCs, obtained approximately 250 days after intestinal transplant. The receptor set was obtained from a human patient who received an intestinal transplant, so some T cells may come from the graft donor.

V usage is TRBV19 and J usage is TRBJ2-1, with TRBD2 identical over 9 bases. The CDR3 length is 15 residues. Germline loops: CDR1 LNHDA, CDR2 SQIVND (reference sequence). V lost 3 bases, J lost 4 bases, and 4 bases stayed unmatched. The CDR3 region is CASSIRLAEYNEQFF. The CDR3 coding sequence is TGTGCCAGTAGTATTCGACTAGCGGAATACAATGAGCAGTTCTTC. Together with reference TRBV19 and TRBJ2-1, the CDR3 gives the full variable domain: DGGITQSPKYLFRKEGQNVTLSCEQNLNHDAMYWYRQDPGQGLRLIYYSQIVNDFQKGDIAEGYSVSREKKESFPLTVTSAQKNPTAFYLCASSIRLAEYNEQFFGPGTRLTVL.

This chain joins TRBV4-2 and TRBJ2-5; 7 bases are shared with TRBD2. V shed 5 bases, J shed 7 bases, and the junction held 10 bases outside the gene matches. The CDR3 extends over 14 amino acids. Germline V gene sequence: CDR1 LGHNA, CDR2 YNFKEQ. This chain's CDR3 is CASSLEGGVRTQYF. The CDR3 region has the DNA TGTGCCAGCAGCTTGGAGGGAGGGGTGAGGACCCAGTACTTC.

V gene TRBV29-1 combines with J gene TRBJ2-7, with D possibly matching TRBD2 (5 bases). Trimming removed 3 bases at V and 3 bases at J, with 6 bases between. This CDR3 region has 11 residues. CDR1 and CDR2 from the germline V gene are SQVTM and ANQGSEA. The CDR3 loop is CSVDEGYEQYF. The CDR3 DNA is TGCAGCGTTGATGAGGGCTACGAGCAGTACTTC.

This chain joins TRBV5-1 and TRBJ1-2, with no clear D. This CDR3 region has 15 residues. Germline CDR1 is SGHRS and CDR2 is YFSETQ. V lost 3 bases to trimming and J lost 8 bases, with 20 bases between them. In DNA form, the CDR3 reads TGCGCCAGCAGCTCAAAGGGCGGCTCTACGGCGGGCTACACCTTC. This translates into CASSSKGGSTAGYTF.

This clone came up once. The chain combines TRBV7-8 with TRBJ1-1, with D hard to call. Germline loops: CDR1 SGHVS, CDR2 FQNEAQ. The germline V and J ends were trimmed by 1 base and 1 base, with 10 bases remaining between them. This CDR3 is 15 amino acids long. As DNA, the CDR3 is TGTGCCAGCAGCTTAGAGCTCTTACAGAACACTGAAGCTTTCTTT. Translating gives CASSLELLQNTEAFF.

This clone came up once. The chain uses TRBV5-1 and TRBJ1-1; 7 bases agree with TRBD1. With 3 bases clipped from V and 4 bases from J, the junction kept 3 bases outside the gene matches. The CDR3 runs to 13 residues. In germline, CDR1 is SGHRS, CDR2 YFSETQ. In DNA, the CDR3 is TGCGCCAGCAGCTCGACAGGGCGCACTGAAGCTTTCTTT. Encoded protein: CASSSTGRTEAFF.

The genes are TRBV4-2 and TRBJ2-7; D possibly uses TRBD1 or TRBD2 (5 bases each). Germline V gives CDR1 LGHNA, CDR2 YNFKEQ. The CDR3 has 16 amino acids. The V end lost 0 bases, the J end lost 0 bases, and 12 bases lay between the germline ends. CDR3 nucleotides: TGTGCCAGCAGCCAAGAGAGGGGCGGCAGCTCCTACGAGCAGTACTTC. This translates into CASSQERGGSSYEQYF.

The genes are TRBV7-9 and TRBJ1-1; no clear D. Germline V lookup: CDR1 SEHNR, CDR2 FQNEAQ (reference sequence). This CDR3 comprises 14 residues. The V end lost 5 bases, the J end lost 1 base, and 11 bases lay between the germline ends. CDR3 in DNA: TGTGCCAGCAGCCCGACCGTACCGAACACTGAAGCTTTCTTT. Its translation: CASSPTVPNTEAFF.

This chain connects TRBV5-1 to TRBJ2-1; 11 nucleotides agree with TRBD2. Germline CDR1 reads SGHRS; CDR2 reads YFSETQ. V lost 4 bases and J lost 6; bases outside the gene matches: 6. The CDR3 sequence is 15 residues long. The CDR3 nucleotides are TGCGCCAGCAGCCGCCTAGCGGGAGGAGTCAATGAGCAGTTCTTC. Amino acids: CASSRLAGGVNEQFF.

Here the CDR3 reads CASSPGLAGADTQYF. CDR3 in DNA: TGTGCCAGCAGCCCGGGACTAGCGGGAGCAGATACGCAGTATTTT. The chain uses TRBV4-2 and TRBJ2-3; 14 nucleotides align to TRBD2. J gave up 4 bases and V 4 bases, and 1 base lay outside the gene matches. The CDR3 extends over 15 amino acids. Germline CDR1 reads LGHNA; CDR2 reads YNFKEQ.

J is TRBJ2-7 and V is TRBV6-1; the D gene is possibly TRBD1 (7 bases). The CDR3 runs to 14 residues. Looked up from germline, CDR1 is MNHNS and CDR2 is SASEGT. The germline V and J ends were trimmed by 10 bases and 3 bases, with 19 bases remaining between them. The CDR3 nucleotides are TGTGCCATACAGGGGACTGACTTCCACTACGAGCAGTACTTC. This encodes CAIQGTDFHYEQYF.

This chain joins TRBV6-5 and TRBJ1-5; TRBD1 aligns across 7 bases. The J segment lost 3 bases and the V segment lost 5 bases, leaving 4 bases of the junction unmatched. The CDR3 is made up of 14 amino acids. Germline loops: CDR1 MNHEY, CDR2 SVGAGI. DNA for the CDR3: TGTGCCAGCAGTGATGGACAGGACAATCAGCCCCAGCATTTT. This encodes CASSDGQDNQPQHF.

A remark on this clone: A single base separates this from a much larger clone, so it may be a read error. CDR3 coding DNA: TGCAACGTTGAAGGATGGGCGGGAGTAAGGACCGGGGAGCTGTTTTTT. It translates to CNVEGWAGVRTGELFF. This chain uses TRBV29-1 with TRBJ2-2; 7 nucleotides align to TRBD2. CDR3 length: 16 residues. Looked up from germline, CDR1 is SQVTM and CDR2 is ANQGSEA.